Listed below are T cell receptor beta chains from one sample, sequenced in a study of cytotoxic CD8 clonotypes in ibrutinib-treated CLL. Data came from immunoSEQ multiplex PCR; TCRdb stores just in-frame clones and leaves some out. The sample consists of around 250,000 clones, 60% to 75% of them appearing once. The sequences come from PBMCs, collected after 24 months of ibrutinib treatment. Receptors were obtained from a human donor with chronic lymphocytic leukemia. Both conserved end residues are part of each CDR3. The D gene is left open where the match is weak. Clone size is shown for a subset of rows, as once, few, many or a class of expanded clone.

d_call,v_call,j_call,clone_size,cdr3_aa,cdr3_nt
.,TRBV18,TRBJ1-1,few,CASSYDRQAFF,TGTGCCAGCTCATATGACCGACAAGCTTTCTTT
TRBD1,TRBV28,TRBJ1-2,.,CASLTGETSGTDGYTF,TGTGCCAGCCTCACAGGGGAGACTTCGGGGACGGATGGCTACACCTTC
.,TRBV7-3,TRBJ2-7,once,CASSLSGISYEQYF,TGTGCCAGCAGCTTATCCGGAATCTCCTACGAGCAGTACTTC
.,TRBV6-6,TRBJ1-5,.,CASSPGPSNQPQHF,TGTGCCAGCAGTCCAGGACCTAGCAATCAGCCCCAGCATTTT
TRBD2,TRBV7-8,TRBJ2-1,.,CASSFQRGNYNEQFF,TGTGCCAGCAGCTTCCAGCGGGGGAACTACAATGAGCAGTTCTTC
.,TRBV7-8,TRBJ2-5,.,CACGLGPVGGETQYF,TGTGCCTGCGGATTAGGGCCGGTGGGGGGTGAGACCCAGTACTTC
TRBD1,TRBV29-1,TRBJ2-2,.,CSVGTGDAGELFF,TGCAGCGTAGGGACAGGGGATGCCGGGGAGCTGTTTTTT
TRBD1,TRBV14,TRBJ2-7,few,CASSLRFRGYEQYF,TGTGCCAGCAGCCTCCGCTTCAGGGGGTACGAGCAGTACTTC
.,TRBV13,TRBJ2-1,.,CASSLEGSSYNEQFF,TGTGCCAGCAGCTTAGAGGGGAGCTCCTACAATGAGCAGTTCTTC
TRBD2,TRBV4-1,TRBJ2-1,.,CASSPGLAGEFTGNEQFF,TGCGCCAGCAGCCCGGGACTAGCGGGAGAATTTACGGGGAATGAGCAGTTCTTC
.,TRBV5-1,TRBJ2-2,.,CASSLTRTGTGELFF,TGCGCCAGCAGCCTTACTAGAACGGGTACCGGGGAGCTGTTTTTT
.,TRBV27,TRBJ1-1,.,CASKEPLGTEAFF,TGTGCCAGCAAGGAGCCTTTGGGAACTGAAGCTTTCTTT
.,TRBV2,TRBJ1-5,.,CASSAPRANQPQHF,TGTGCCAGCAGTGCGCCGCGGGCTAATCAGCCCCAGCATTTT
.,TRBV28,TRBJ2-7,.,CASRGTSDEQYF,TGTGCCAGCAGGGGGACTTCTGACGAGCAGTACTTC
TRBD1,TRBV9,TRBJ1-1,.,CASSPRTGPMNTEAFF,TGTGCCAGCAGCCCCCGGACAGGGCCCATGAACACTGAAGCTTTCTTT
.,TRBV19,TRBJ1-1,.,CASSQSRENTEAFF,TGTGCCAGTAGTCAGTCGAGGGAGAACACTGAAGCTTTCTTT
.,TRBV7-3,TRBJ2-3,.,CASSQQGGPGTDTQYF,TGTGCCAGCAGCCAACAAGGCGGACCAGGGACAGATACGCAGTATTTT
.,TRBV18,TRBJ2-7,.,CASSPPSLGAYEQYF,TGTGCCAGCTCACCACCCTCTTTGGGGGCCTACGAGCAGTACTTC
.,TRBV7-9,TRBJ1-2,.,CASSLPANYGYTF,TGTGCCAGCAGCTTGCCGGCCAACTATGGCTACACCTTC
.,TRBV15,TRBJ2-7,.,CATSRDLPGAGYEQYF,TGTGCCACCAGCAGAGATCTCCCCGGGGCCGGCTACGAGCAGTACTTC
TRBD1,TRBV5-8,TRBJ2-4,.,CASSHLQGAEYF,TGTGCCAGCAGCCACCTACAGGGGGCAGAGTACTTC
.,TRBV9,TRBJ1-2,.,CASSVGEGYGYTF,TGTGCCAGCAGCGTAGGGGAGGGCTATGGCTACACCTTC
.,TRBV27,TRBJ2-2,.,CASRIGLNTGELFF,TGTGCCAGCAGAATAGGGTTGAACACCGGGGAGCTGTTTTTT
.,TRBV4-3,TRBJ1-2,few,CASSQDHEGGGGYTF,TGCGCCAGCAGCCAAGATCACGAAGGGGGAGGTGGCTACACCTTC
.,TRBV25-1,TRBJ1-2,.,CASKGQAGYTF,TGTGCCAGCAAGGGGCAGGCGGGCTACACCTTC